The entry that follows covers one T cell receptor beta chain sequence. There is no known antigen for this receptor. No base quality values were provided; no much bigger clone lies one nucleotide off. The sample is drawn from a study of control samples from healthy donors and cancer patients (TCRdb year 2020). V is trimmed back by 6 bases and J by 14 bases, and the junction contains 5 bases that no gene match accounts for. Inclusive of the bounding cysteine and phenylalanine, the CDR3 is 12 residues long. Only the CDR3 part of the read is kept: 36 bases, read in frame from the first base. Reading the germline V gene gives CDR1 MDHEN and CDR2 SYDVKM. The library came from the immunoSEQ multiplex PCR assay. Drawn from immuneACCESS, this table holds only the in-frame rearrangements with V and J called that TCRdb kept. Clones are partly lost; checked studies trace under half to an unresolved V gene and leave the rest unexplained. The sample table contains 130,000 to 150,000 clones; only one count was recorded for approximately 86% of them. In total, the top ten clones hold around 9% of the sample.

Sequenced: blood. The receptor was derived from a woman aged 25 to 39 in good health. The chain was built from TRBV28 and TRBJ2-1; 12 nucleotides in the junction match TRBD2. The CDR3 has the sequence CASRLAGGREFF. The DNA sequence is TGTGCCAGCAGACTAGCGGGGGGTAGGGAGTTCTTC.